Below are 14 T cell receptor beta chains sequenced from a single sample in a study of cytomegalovirus exposure and HLA in healthy donors (dated by TCRdb to 2016 to 2017). The library was made by the immunoSEQ multiplex PCR assay. A mixture of 60 forward primers for TCR Vbeta segments and 13 reverse primers for TCR Jbeta segments was used in the multiplex PCR. TCRdb retrieved this table from immuneACCESS and kept in-frame rearrangements only. Not all clones are present; in checked studies, unresolved V genes account for under half, and no reason is known for the remainder. The sample table lists 50,000 or so clones, around 70% of them with a count of one. In total, the top ten clones hold roughly 9.2% of the sample. What was sequenced was PBMCs. All receptors derive from a woman aged 50 to 60 in good health and CMV-seronegative.

This chain connects TRBV27 to TRBJ2-7, with TRBD2 identical over 8 bases. Germline V gene lookup returns CDR1 MNHEY and CDR2 SMNVEV (reference sequence). Trimming took 8 bases from V and 4 from J; bases not matched to a gene: 10. The CDR3 loop spans 14 amino acids. CDR3: CASGPREGLYEQYF. The CDR3 bases are TGTGCCAGCGGGCCTCGGGAGGGCCTGTACGAGCAGTACTTC.

The chain has TRBV30 and TRBJ2-3; D is unclear. The CDR3 has 12 amino acids. Germline V gene lookup returns CDR1 GTSNPN and CDR2 SVGIG (reference sequence). V lost 1 base, J lost 3 bases, and 5 bases lay in between. Written as DNA, the CDR3 is TGTGCCTGGAGTGAGAGGACAGATACGCAGTATTTT. Encoded protein: CAWSERTDTQYF. The complete variable domain, with remaining parts taken from reference TRBV30 and TRBJ2-3, reads SQTIHQWPATLVQPVGSPLSLECTVEGTSNPNLYWYRQAAGRGLQLLFYSVGIGQISSEVPQNLSASRPQDRQFILSSKKLLLSDSGFYLCAWSERTDTQYFGPGTRLTVL.

This chain joins TRBV2 and TRBJ2-7, with 8 bases lining up with TRBD2. V trimming: 10 bases; J trimming: 6 bases; junction bases outside the gene matches: 8. CDR1 is SNHLY and CDR2 is FYNNEI in the germline V gene. The CDR3 has 12 amino acids. CDR3 nucleotide sequence: TGTGCCACCCCGGGACTAGGAGGCGAGCAGTACTTC. It codes for CATPGLGGEQYF.

V and J are TRBV11-2 and TRBJ1-2; D might be TRBD1 (5 bases). The germline V gene encodes CDR1 SGHAT and CDR2 FQNNGV. The CDR3 length is 13 residues. Trimming shortened V by 4 bases and J by 6 bases, and 12 bases separated the two germline ends. CDR3 in amino acids: CASSSAGGDGYTF. The CDR3 DNA follows: TGTGCCAGCAGCTCCGCGGGGGGGGATGGCTACACCTTC.

V gene TRBV6-1 combines with J gene TRBJ2-7, with 7 bases that match TRBD1. With 8 bases clipped from V and 0 bases from J, the junction kept 4 bases outside the gene matches. The CDR3 is 13 amino acids. The germline V gene encodes CDR1 MNHNS and CDR2 SASEGT. CDR3 protein: CASAGQASYEQYF. Here the CDR3 DNA reads TGTGCCAGCGCAGGACAGGCCTCCTACGAGCAGTACTTC.

The genes are TRBV6-9 and TRBJ2-3; no clear D gene. The germline gives CDR1 MNHGY, CDR2 SVAAGI. The CDR3 length is 11 residues. Trimming pared 9 bases from V and 5 bases from J, leaving 9 bases between. The CDR3 DNA sequence: TGTGCCAGGGTCAATAGAGATACGCAGTATTTT. It codes for CARVNRDTQYF.

This chain uses TRBV7-2 with TRBJ1-2, with D uncertain. The CDR3 sequence is 12 residues long. Between the trimmed V and J ends, which lost 8 bases and 1 base, there was a span of 8 bases. Per germline, CDR1 SGHTA and CDR2 FQGNSA. In nucleotides, the CDR3 is TGTGCCAGCGGAGAGGGTAACTATGGCTACACCTTC. It yields the protein CASGEGNYGYTF.

In this sample, this clone turned up a few times. J is TRBJ2-3 and V is TRBV6-4; 11 positions match TRBD1. The CDR3 is 15 residues long. V lost 4 bases and J lost 2; bases outside the gene matches: 2. CDR1 is MRHNA, CDR2 SNTAGT, per germline. CDR3 protein: CASSVGQGATDTQYF. DNA for the CDR3: TGTGCCAGCAGTGTAGGACAGGGGGCCACAGATACGCAGTATTTT.

As to this clone: The junction and the germline gene differ at one end; a read error may be behind it. This chain joins TRBV6-6 and TRBJ1-5, with 9 nucleotides matching TRBD1. CDR1 is MNHNY and CDR2 is SVGAGI in the germline V gene (reference sequence). The CDR3 contains 15 residues. The CDR3 DNA is TGTGCCAGCAGCCTGGGACAGGGAGGCAATCAGCCCCGGCATTTT. This translates into CASSLGQGGNQPRHF.

V is TRBV4-2 and J is TRBJ1-2; 11 nucleotides agree with TRBD1. In germline, CDR1 is LGHNA, CDR2 YNFKEQ. Trimming removed 5 bases from V and 3 bases from J; junction bases left unmatched: 2. The CDR3 extends over 14 amino acids. The CDR3 is CASSEGQGDYGYTF. In DNA form, the CDR3 reads TGTGCCAGCAGCGAGGGACAGGGGGACTATGGCTACACCTTC.

The chain couples TRBV7-8 to TRBJ1-2; D remains unclear. This CDR3 comprises 15 residues. The V gene lost 5 bases and the J gene lost 2 bases, with 15 bases spanning the gap. Germline CDR1 SGHVS, CDR2 FQNEAQ. The CDR3 reads CASSPGHGPNYGYTF. Here the CDR3 DNA reads TGTGCCAGCAGCCCGGGTCACGGTCCAAACTATGGCTACACCTTC.

V gene TRBV5-4 combines with J gene TRBJ2-7; D not certain. Germline V CDR1 and CDR2: SGHNT, YYREEE (reference sequence). The CDR3 extends over 15 amino acids. V was clipped by 1 base and J by 5 bases, with 16 bases between them. The CDR3 DNA reads as TGTGCCAGCAGCTTGATACCCTCCCCTACGGACGAGCAGTACTTC. This encodes CASSLIPSPTDEQYF.

This CDR3 reads CASSRQQGSYEQYF. The CDR3 nucleotides are TGTGCCAGCAGCCGACAACAGGGTTCCTACGAGCAGTACTTC. The V call is TRBV7-9, the J call TRBJ2-7; tentatively, D is TRBD1 (6 bases). This CDR3 contains 14 residues. V was cut by 5 bases and J by 1 base, with 12 bases left in between. The germline gives CDR1 SEHNR, CDR2 FQNEAQ (reference sequence).

The chain employs TRBV19 and TRBJ2-7; unclear D gene. The CDR3 totals 12 residues. The V gene's germline CDR1 is LNHDA and CDR2 SQIVND (reference sequence). The V end lost 3 bases, the J end lost 3 bases, and 6 bases lay between the germline ends. The DNA for the CDR3 is TGTGCCAGTAGTATGTCCAACTACGAGCAGTACTTC. This translates into CASSMSNYEQYF.